The present entry profiles one T cell receptor beta chain with its context. The data originate from a study of blood T cell repertoires in COVID-19. The method was immunoSEQ multiplex PCR; TCRdb's version includes in-frame clones alone and lacks a portion of them. This table has approximately 300,000 clones, 70% to 90% appearing once. The sample comprised PBMCs or T cells enriched from blood (not recorded which). This receptor was obtained from a woman aged 25 to 39 who had recovered from COVID-19.

CDR3 sequence: CASRQSPGLAGGETQYF. The DNA of the CDR3 is TGTGCCAGCAGGCAGAGCCCCGGGTTAGCGGGGGGAGAGACCCAGTACTTC. This rearrangement joins TRBV2 to TRBJ2-5; TRBD2 matches 10 bases. The CDR3 covers 17 residues. The germline V gene encodes CDR1 SNHLY and CDR2 FYNNEI. V shed 6 bases, J shed 4 bases, and the junction held 14 bases outside the gene matches. Based on the CDR3 plus reference TRBV2 and TRBJ2-5, the full variable domain is EPEVTQTPSHQVTQMGQEVILRCVPISNHLYFYWYRQILGQKVEFLVSFYNNEISEKSEIFDDQFSVERPDGSNFTLKIRSTKLEDSAMYFCASRQSPGLAGGETQYFGPGTRLLVL.